This TCR beta chain was identified during a study of control samples from healthy donors and cancer patients. Measured with immunoSEQ multiplex PCR; TCRdb has only the in-frame clones, and not every one. The table records around 99,000 clones, 85% to 90% of them present only once. CDR1 SGHRS and CDR2 YFSETQ come from the germline V gene. The J segment lost 4 bases and the V segment lost 7 bases, leaving 11 bases of the junction unmatched. The CDR3 loop spans 16 amino acids. The rearrangement uses TRBV5-1 and TRBJ2-5; 12 bases agree with TRBD1. The sample was blood. The TCR sequence derives from a woman in her 50s in good health. CDR3 sequence reads: CASEAGDRGRGETQYF. For the CDR3, the DNA is TGCGCCAGCGAAGCGGGGGACAGGGGGCGTGGAGAGACCCAGTACTTC.